This TCR beta chain was recovered during a study of blood T cells in healthy people across ages. This CDR3 contains 18 residues. In germline, CDR1 is MNHEY, CDR2 SVGAGI. Trimming stripped 2 bases from V and 10 bases from J, with 26 bases between. Overall study findings and caveats: It was the long-lived donors that had more naive CD4+ cells and higher diversity than aged donors.

The table lists this clonotype with a few counts. Its antigen is unknown. Primers used in a second PCR of roughly 6 to 11 cycles were a sample-barcoded 5' primer and a J-beta primer mix. Samples each returned at least 2.5 million CDR3-containing paired-end reads. TCRdb processed the 5' RACE reads anew with MiXCR; each CDR3 protein has one entry. The repertoire holds 750,000 to 850,000 distinct CDR3 sequences, approximately 25% seen once, with 3% to 4% in the top ten. These records were also assigned to another study, of T cells of mothers and their children. This second study says: At a rate of approximately 1.5 ug per 15 ul, cDNA synthesis received all of the extracted RNA.

The clonotype comes from a boy under 18 in good health. The chain couples TRBV6-5 to TRBJ1-4; a weak D match, TRBD1 (5 bases). The sequencing input was blood. The CDR3 DNA follows: TGTGCCAGCAGTTACGGAGGAGACCGGGGGGTTCCACGAGGAAAACTGTTTTTT. Its translation: CASSYGGDRGVPRGKLFF.